This entry lists 8 T cell receptor beta chains sequenced from one sample in a study of cytomegalovirus exposure and HLA in healthy donors. The primer mix had 60 Vbeta and 13 Jbeta primers. Only in-frame clones appear in the TCRdb table, and some are missing; sequencing was by immunoSEQ multiplex PCR. The sample has fewer than 80,000 clones; 65% to 80% are singletons. The sample was PBMCs. The receptor source for this set is a woman aged 30 to 39 in good health and CMV-seronegative.

This chain connects TRBV11-2 to TRBJ1-3; maybe TRBD1 (5 bases). CDR1 SGHAT and CDR2 FQNNGV come from the germline V gene. The CDR3 is made up of 13 amino acids. V lost 4 bases, J lost 8 bases, and 12 bases lay in between. CDR3 sequence reads: CASSSSGWDTIYF. In nucleotides, the CDR3 is TGTGCCAGCAGCTCCTCAGGGTGGGACACCATATATTTT.

The CDR3 here is CASSKDRGANTEAFF. In nucleotides, the CDR3 is TGCGCCAGCAGCAAAGACAGGGGGGCGAACACTGAAGCTTTCTTT. The chain employs TRBV5-1 and TRBJ1-1, with 9 positions matching TRBD1. The CDR3 loop spans 15 amino acids. CDR1 and CDR2 (germline): SGHRS, YFSETQ. V was clipped by 4 bases and J by 1 base; unmatched bases: 5. Looking up the rest from reference TRBV5-1 and TRBJ1-1 gives the full variable domain: KAGVTQTPRYLIKTRGQQVTLSCSPISGHRSVSWYQQTPGQGLQFLFEYFSETQRNKGNFPGRFSGRQFSNSRSEMNVSTLELGDSALYLCASSKDRGANTEAFFGQGTRLTVV.

The V and J genes are TRBV27 and TRBJ2-7; 9 positions agree with TRBD2. The V segment lost 3 bases and the J segment 4 bases; nucleotides outside the gene matches: 1. The CDR3 covers 13 residues. The V gene's germline CDR1 is MNHEY and CDR2 SMNVEV (reference sequence). The CDR3 loop reads CASSLTSGYEQYF. The CDR3 DNA is TGTGCCAGCAGTTTGACTAGCGGTTACGAGCAGTACTTC.

This clone was seen a few times. The genes are TRBV5-1 and TRBJ2-3, with 9 bases identical to TRBD1. This CDR3 comprises 15 residues. With 4 bases clipped from V and 3 bases from J, the junction kept 6 bases outside the gene matches. Per the germline V gene, CDR1 is SGHRS and CDR2 is YFSETQ. The CDR3 DNA sequence: TGCGCCAGCAGCGGGGACAGGGTTTCGACAGATACGCAGTATTTT. As protein: CASSGDRVSTDTQYF.

V gene TRBV11-2 combines with J gene TRBJ1-5; 9 positions match TRBD1. Germline CDR1 reads SGHAT; CDR2 reads FQNNGV. This CDR3 is built from 18 residues. J lost 0 bases, V lost 6 bases, and 12 bases had no gene match. For the CDR3, the DNA is TGTGCCAGCAGTACTGGGGGACAGGGCGAATATAGCAATCAGCCCCAGCATTTT. It translates to CASSTGGQGEYSNQPQHF. Variable domain in full (rest from reference TRBV11-2 and TRBJ1-5): EAGVAQSPRYKIIEKRQSVAFWCNPISGHATLYWYQQILGQGPKLLIQFQNNGVVDDSQLPKDRFSAERLKGVDSTLKIQPAKLEDSAVYLCASSTGGQGEYSNQPQHFGDGTRLSIL.

This chain connects TRBV30 to TRBJ2-1, with D possibly being TRBD2 (6 bases). V lost 0 bases and J lost 8, with 20 bases in between. The CDR3 contains 16 residues. Germline values: CDR1 GTSNPN, CDR2 SVGIG (reference sequence). The CDR3 region has the DNA TGTGCCTGGAGTGTAGGCGGGGCCCCCGAGGTGGATGAGCAGTTCTTC. This encodes CAWSVGGAPEVDEQFF.

This clone was seen only a few times. The CDR3 loop reads CASSSGGHTINTGELFF. The CDR3, as DNA: TGTGCCAGCAGCTCGGGGGGACACACTATTAACACCGGGGAGCTGTTTTTT. V and J are TRBV5-4 and TRBJ2-2, with D maybe TRBD2 (7 bases). Trimming removed 3 bases from V and 2 bases from J, with 17 bases in between. Looked up from germline, CDR1 is SGHNT and CDR2 is YYREEE (reference sequence). This CDR3 comprises 17 residues.

The chain has TRBV27 and TRBJ1-6, with unresolved D. The length of the CDR3 is 14 residues. Looked up from germline, CDR1 is MNHEY and CDR2 is SMNVEV (reference sequence). Trimming took 6 bases from V and 8 from J, leaving 14 bases between them. This chain's CDR3 is CASSPNQRHSPLHF. The CDR3 DNA reads as TGTGCCAGCAGCCCGAACCAGCGTCATTCACCCCTCCACTTT.